The sequence of this TCR beta chain was determined in a study of T-cell memory formation after mild COVID-19. In TCRdb, the 5' RACE reads were re-called with MiXCR into one record per CDR3 protein. The repertoire holds tens of thousands of distinct CDR3 sequences, with 6.1% as singletons. This clonotype has at least ten counts. The source is an adult who had mild COVID-19 (a few samples of this study predate the infection). Cell type and time point are not known. The sample was PBMCs or a T cell subset sorted from them (not recorded which).

The CDR3 region has the DNA TGTGCCAGCAGCCGTGGTGGGGAGACCCAGTACTTC. Its protein is CASSRGGETQYF. This chain uses TRBV7-3 with TRBJ2-5; D remains ambiguous. In germline, CDR1 is SGHTA, CDR2 FQGTGA. V was trimmed by 5 bases and J by 5 bases, leaving 9 bases between them. The CDR3 loop spans 12 amino acids.